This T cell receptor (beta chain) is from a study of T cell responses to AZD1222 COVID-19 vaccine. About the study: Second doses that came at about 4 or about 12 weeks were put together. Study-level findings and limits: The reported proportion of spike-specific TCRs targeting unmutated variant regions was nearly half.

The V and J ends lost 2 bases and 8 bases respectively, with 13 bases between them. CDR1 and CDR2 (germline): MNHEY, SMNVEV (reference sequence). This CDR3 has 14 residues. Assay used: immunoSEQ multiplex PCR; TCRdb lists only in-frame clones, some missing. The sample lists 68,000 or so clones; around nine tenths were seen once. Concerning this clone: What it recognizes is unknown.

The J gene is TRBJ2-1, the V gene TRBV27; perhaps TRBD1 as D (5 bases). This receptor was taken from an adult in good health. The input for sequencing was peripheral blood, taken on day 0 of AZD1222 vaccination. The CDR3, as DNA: TGTGCCAGCAGTTTAGGGCGTAGGGGTGATGAGCAGTTCTTC. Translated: CASSLGRRGDEQFF.